These T cell receptor beta chains were read from a single sample in a study of T cells after yellow fever vaccination. Each CDR3 protein is one row after TCRdb ran MiXCR on the 5' RACE reads. The profile covers some 120,000 distinct CDR3 sequences, with 8.4% appearing a single time and 25% taken by the ten largest. The specimen was CD8+ T cells sorted from PBMCs, collected 45 days after the yellow fever booster vaccination. The receptor set was obtained from a man aged 25 to 40 who received the YFV17D yellow fever vaccine. The CDR3 runs from the conserved cysteine through the conserved F or W. Each record gives: J gene, CDR3 length, clone size, V gene, D gene, CDR3 protein, CDR3 DNA. The D gene is left open where the match is weak. For some rows the clone size is stated as once, few or many, or as a class when expanded; others skip it.

TRBJ2-1,16,many,TRBV9,.,CASSAPPSGDYNEQFF,TGTGCCAGCAGCGCCCCCCCGAGCGGAGACTACAATGAGCAGTTCTTC
TRBJ2-1,15,.,TRBV28,TRBD2,CASTMTGGPLYEQFF,TGTGCCAGCACTATGACGGGAGGGCCTTTATATGAGCAGTTCTTC
TRBJ2-7,17,few,TRBV20-1,TRBD2,CSTSRGFAGVMGSEQYF,TGCAGTACATCAAGGGGTTTTGCGGGAGTGATGGGTTCCGAGCAGTACTTC
TRBJ2-2,12,.,TRBV29-1,.,CSAWRGGTELFF,TGCAGCGCCTGGCGAGGGGGTACGGAGCTGTTTTTT
TRBJ2-7,16,many,TRBV6-5,.,CASSYDSPGSSYEQYF,TGTGCCAGCAGTTACGATTCCCCAGGCAGCTCCTACGAGCAGTACTTC
TRBJ2-7,15,medium-sized,TRBV20-1,TRBD1,CSARDPGTGTYEQYF,TGCAGTGCTAGGGACCCCGGGACAGGGACCTACGAGCAGTACTTC
TRBJ2-7,14,.,TRBV9,.,CASSVTYKSYEQYF,TGTGCCAGCAGCGTGACCTACAAGAGCTACGAGCAGTACTTC
TRBJ2-1,15,many,TRBV20-1,.,CSATLEGKIYNEQFF,TGCAGTGCTACCCTAGAGGGAAAGATCTACAATGAGCAGTTCTTC
TRBJ2-1,12,many,TRBV2,.,CASSDAYNEQFF,TGTGCCAGCAGTGATGCGTACAATGAGCAGTTCTTC
TRBJ2-7,14,many,TRBV6-1,TRBD1,CASSGRGLSYEQYF,TGTGCCAGCAGTGGCAGGGGGCTATCCTACGAGCAGTACTTC